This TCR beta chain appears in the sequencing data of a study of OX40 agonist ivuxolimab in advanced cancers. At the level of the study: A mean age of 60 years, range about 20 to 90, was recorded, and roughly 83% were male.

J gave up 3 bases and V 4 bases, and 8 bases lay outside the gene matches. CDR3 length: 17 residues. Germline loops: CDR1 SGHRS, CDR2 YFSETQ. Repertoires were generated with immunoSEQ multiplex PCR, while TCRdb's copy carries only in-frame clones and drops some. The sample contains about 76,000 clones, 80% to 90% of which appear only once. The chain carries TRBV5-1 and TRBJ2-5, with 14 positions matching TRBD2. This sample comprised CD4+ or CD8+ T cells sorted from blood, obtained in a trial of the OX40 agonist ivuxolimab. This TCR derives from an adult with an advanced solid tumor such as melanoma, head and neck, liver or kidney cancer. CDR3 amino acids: CASSQEKGLAGEETQYF. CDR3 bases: TGCGCCAGCAGCCAAGAGAAGGGACTAGCGGGGGAAGAGACCCAGTACTTC. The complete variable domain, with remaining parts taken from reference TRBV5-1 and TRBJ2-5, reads KAGVTQTPRYLIKTRGQQVTLSCSPISGHRSVSWYQQTPGQGLQFLFEYFSETQRNKGNFPGRFSGRQFSNSRSEMNVSTLELGDSALYLCASSQEKGLAGEETQYFGPGTRLLVL.